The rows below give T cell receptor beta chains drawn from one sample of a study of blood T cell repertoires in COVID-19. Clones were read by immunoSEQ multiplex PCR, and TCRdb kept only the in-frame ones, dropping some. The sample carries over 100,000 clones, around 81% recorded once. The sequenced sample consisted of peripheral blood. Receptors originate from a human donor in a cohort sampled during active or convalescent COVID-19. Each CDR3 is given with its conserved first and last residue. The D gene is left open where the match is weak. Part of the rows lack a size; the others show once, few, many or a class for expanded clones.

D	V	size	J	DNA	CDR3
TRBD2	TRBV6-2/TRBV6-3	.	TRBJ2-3	TGTGCCAGCAGTTATTTCCCGGGAGGGCCTTCAGATACGCAGTATTTT	CASSYFPGGPSDTQYF
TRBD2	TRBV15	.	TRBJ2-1	TGTGCCACCAGCAGAGATCCGCCCCGGGCTAGCGGGGGGGTAGAGCAGTTCTTC	CATSRDPPRASGGVEQFF
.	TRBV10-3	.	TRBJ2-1	TGTGCCATCAGTGGGAGTAGCGGAACCTTTTACAATGAGCAGTTCTTC	CAISGSSGTFYNEQFF
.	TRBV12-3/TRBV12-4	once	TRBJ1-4	TGTGCCAGCAGTTTACGGGTTTTTGAAAAACTGTTTTTT	CASSLRVFEKLFF
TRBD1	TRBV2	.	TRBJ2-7	TGTGCCAGCAGTCCACAGGGGAAAGGGTACGAGCAGTACTTC	CASSPQGKGYEQYF
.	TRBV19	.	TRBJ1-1	TGTGCCAGTAGTATAGACTGGAGAGGAGCGAGTGAAGCTTTCTTT	CASSIDWRGASEAFF
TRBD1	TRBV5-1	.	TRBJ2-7	TGCGCCAGCAGCCCACCCAATGGACAGGTGGCCTACGAGCAGTACTTC	CASSPPNGQVAYEQYF
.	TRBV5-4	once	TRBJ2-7	TGTGCCAGCAGCTTGGGCGGCAGATCCGACGAGCAGTACTTC	CASSLGGRSDEQYF
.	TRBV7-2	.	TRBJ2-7	TGTGCCAGCAGCGGCGGGACTCTGCCGGGCGAGCAGTACTTC	CASSGGTLPGEQYF
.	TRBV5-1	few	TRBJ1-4	TGCGCCAGCAGCTGGACAGCAACTAATGAAAAACTGTTTTTT	CASSWTATNEKLFF
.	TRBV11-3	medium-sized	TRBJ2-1	TGTGCCAGCAGCTTAGGACAAGGGGATAAGCAGTTCTTC	CASSLGQGDKQFF
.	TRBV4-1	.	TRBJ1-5	TGCGCCAGCAGCCAACAGACAGCCCTGCGGCCCCAGCATTTT	CASSQQTALRPQHF
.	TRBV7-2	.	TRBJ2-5	TGTGCCAGCAGCTTCCGGGGTTCACAAGAGACCCAGTACTTC	CASSFRGSQETQYF
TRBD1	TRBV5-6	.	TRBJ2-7	TGTGCCAGCAGCCCCGGGACAGGGGGCAACCGTGACTACGAGCAGTACTTC	CASSPGTGGNRDYEQYF
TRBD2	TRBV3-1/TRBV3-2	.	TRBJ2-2	TGTGCCAGCAGCTCGAAGGAAACTAGCGGGTTTTACACCGGGGAGCTGTTTTTT	CASSSKETSGFYTGELFF
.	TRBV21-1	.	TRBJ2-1	TGTGCCAGCAGCAAAGGCGGGGGGCGTATCCACAATGAGCAGTTCTTC	CASSKGGGRIHNEQFF
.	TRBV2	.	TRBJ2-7	TGTGCCAGCAGTGATAGACGGGGTCCCTACGAGCAGTACTTC	CASSDRRGPYEQYF
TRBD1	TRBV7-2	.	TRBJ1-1	TGTGCCAGCAGCGTAGACAGGGGGTCTGAAGCTTTCTTT	CASSVDRGSEAFF
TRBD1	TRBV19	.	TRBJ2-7	TGTGCCAGTAGTCCCGGGACAGTCGCCTACGAGCAGTACTTC	CASSPGTVAYEQYF
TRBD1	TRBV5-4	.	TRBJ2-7	TGTGCCAGCAGCACTCGACAGGGGGCAGGGGAGCAGTACTTC	CASSTRQGAGEQYF
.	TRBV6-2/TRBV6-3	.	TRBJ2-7	TGTGCCAGCAGTAAACACGACGGGTACGAGCAGTACTTC	CASSKHDGYEQYF
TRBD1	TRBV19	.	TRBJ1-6	TGTGCCAGCCGCGGACAGGTGCATAATTCACCCCTCCACTTT	CASRGQVHNSPLHF
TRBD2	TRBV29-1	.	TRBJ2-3	TGCAGCGTTGAAGATCTCCCACTAGCGGGGTACACAGATACGCAGTATTTT	CSVEDLPLAGYTDTQYF
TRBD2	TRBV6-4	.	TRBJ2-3	TGTGCCAGCAGTGACGGGACTAGCGGGGTCACAGATACGCAGTATTTT	CASSDGTSGVTDTQYF
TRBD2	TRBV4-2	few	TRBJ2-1	TGTGCCAGCAGCGCCGCCGGGACTAGCGGGTCACAGACGGAGCAGTTCTTC	CASSAAGTSGSQTEQFF
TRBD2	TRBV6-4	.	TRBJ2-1	TGTGCCAGCAGCTACGGGACTAGCAAAAACAATGAGCAGTTCTTC	CASSYGTSKNNEQFF
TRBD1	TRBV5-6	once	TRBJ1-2	TGTGCCAGCAGCCCTGAGGACAGGGATCCCTATGGCTACACCTTC	CASSPEDRDPYGYTF
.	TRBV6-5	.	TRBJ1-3	TGTGCCAGCAGTTACTCACCCCTACTAAACACCATATATTTT	CASSYSPLLNTIYF
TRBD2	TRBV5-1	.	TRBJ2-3	TGCGCCAGCAGCTTGGGTAACGGGGGGGTTGGCACAGATACGCAGTATTTT	CASSLGNGGVGTDTQYF
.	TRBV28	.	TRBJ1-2	TGTGTTTCCGCCGGGACAACCAACTATGGCTACACCTTC	CVSAGTTNYGYTF
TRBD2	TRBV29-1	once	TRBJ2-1	TGCAGCGACGTACTAGCGGGAGGGCATGAGCAGTTCTTC	CSDVLAGGHEQFF
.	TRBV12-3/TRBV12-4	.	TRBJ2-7	TGTGCCAGCAGTTTAACATTCTCCTACGAGCAGTACTTC	CASSLTFSYEQYF
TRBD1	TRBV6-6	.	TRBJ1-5	TGTGCCAGCAGTTACAGGATCGACAGGGGCAATCAGCCCCAGCATTTT	CASSYRIDRGNQPQHF
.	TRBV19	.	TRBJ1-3	TGTGCCAGTACCACATTCCGGGACTACGCTGGAAACACCATATATTTT	CASTTFRDYAGNTIYF
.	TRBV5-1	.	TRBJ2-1	TGCGCCAGCAGCGGGCTAGCGAACAATGAGCAGTTCTTC	CASSGLANNEQFF
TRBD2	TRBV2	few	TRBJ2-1	TGTGCCAGCAGTGATTGGACTAGCGGGAATGAGCAGTTCTTC	CASSDWTSGNEQFF
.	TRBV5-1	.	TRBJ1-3	TGCGCCAGCAGCCCAGCCCACGCTAGCTCTGGAAACACCATATATTTT	CASSPAHASSGNTIYF
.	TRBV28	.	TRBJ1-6	TGTGCCAGCGGACTCAGGGGCCACCTGAATTCACCCCTCCACTTT	CASGLRGHLNSPLHF
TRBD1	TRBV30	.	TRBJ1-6	TGTGCCTGGAGAAACCAGGGGGCGGGATCACCCCTCCACTTT	CAWRNQGAGSPLHF
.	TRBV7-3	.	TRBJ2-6	TGTGCCAGCAGCCGGGCGGGGGCAGGGCGGCTTCGAGGGGCCAACGTCCTGACTTTC	CASSRAGAGRLRGANVLTF
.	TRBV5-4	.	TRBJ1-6	TGTGCCAGCAGCTTGGAGGGAGGGGAAAATTCACCCCTCCACTTT	CASSLEGGENSPLHF